What follows are 7 T cell receptor beta chains derived from one specimen sequenced in a study of T cells in Graves' hyperthyroidism and ophthalmopathy. Regions amplified from RNA transcripts were the TCR beta CDR3 regions. A set of HTBI primers served as the primers for a first-round RT-PCR of the TCR CDR3. TCRdb ran MiXCR on the multiplex PCR reads and lists one entry per CDR3 protein. The repertoire holds 340,000 or so distinct CDR3 sequences, with approximately 17% as singletons. The sample taken for sequencing was blood. These receptors were taken from a man younger than 45 with Graves' hyperthyroidism.

The J gene is TRBJ2-7, the V gene TRBV5-5; 8 nucleotides align to TRBD2. The trim removed 4 bases at V and 2 bases at J, leaving 8 bases unmatched. This CDR3 is 15 amino acids long. The germline gives CDR1 SGHKS, CDR2 YYEKEE (reference sequence). The CDR3 spells CASSTSPAGAYEQYF. The CDR3 region has the DNA TGTGCCAGCAGCACCTCCCCAGCGGGAGCCTACGAGCAGTACTTC. Looking up the rest from reference TRBV5-5 and TRBJ2-7 gives the full variable domain: DAGVTQSPTHLIKTRGQQVTLRCSPISGHKSVSWYQQVLGQGPQFIFQYYEKEERGRGNFPDRFSARQFPNYSSELNVNALLLGDSALYLCASSTSPAGAYEQYFGPGTRLTVT.

The table lists this clonotype with a count of one. A much larger clone lies one base from this, so it may be a read error. V usage is TRBV12-3 or TRBV12-4 and J usage is TRBJ2-1, with 10 bases matching TRBD2. This CDR3 is 15 amino acids long. V trimming: 7 bases; J trimming: 7 bases; junction bases outside the gene matches: 10. The CDR3 loop reads CASTPPSGGVNEQFF. As DNA, the CDR3 is TGTGCCAGCACTCCACCCAGCGGGGGGGTGAATGAGCAGTTCTTC.

This clonotype came up many times. The rearrangement links TRBV5-1 to TRBJ2-1; possibly TRBD2 for D (5 bases). Trimming removed 4 bases from V and 2 bases from J, with 7 bases in between. The germline gives CDR1 SGHRS, CDR2 YFSETQ. This CDR3 is 13 amino acids long. For the CDR3, the DNA is TGCGCCAGCAGCCCCGGGACCTACAATGAGCAGTTCTTC. It encodes CASSPGTYNEQFF.

At least ten counts were recorded for this clonotype. The rearrangement uses TRBV24-1 and TRBJ1-2; 8 nucleotides line up with TRBD1. The trim removed 4 bases at V and 9 bases at J, leaving 9 bases unmatched. The germline V gene encodes CDR1 KGHDR and CDR2 SFDVKD. The CDR3 sequence is 14 residues long. The CDR3 DNA is TGTGCCACCAGTGACAGCGGACAGGGCGTAAGCTACACCTTC. It yields the protein CATSDSGQGVSYTF.

Many counts were recorded for this clonotype. J is TRBJ2-7 and V is TRBV20-1, with unresolved D. V was shortened by 3 bases and J by 5 bases, with 20 bases between the two germline ends. The CDR3 covers 15 residues. Germline CDR1 and CDR2: DFQATT and SNEGSKA (reference sequence). For the CDR3, the DNA is TGCAGTGCTAGTACTGCGGCTCCGGCCTCGAACGAGCAGTACTTC. It encodes CSASTAAPASNEQYF.

This clonotype was observed many times. This chain uses TRBV11-2 with TRBJ2-1, with TRBD2 as a possible D gene (5 bases). Trimming removed 3 bases at V and 10 bases at J, with 13 bases between. The germline CDR1 and CDR2 sequences are SGHAT and FQNNGV. The CDR3 has 13 residues. This chain's CDR3 is CASSFEIGIEQFF. The CDR3 nucleotides read TGTGCCAGCAGCTTTGAGATCGGGATCGAGCAGTTCTTC.

This clonotype occurred a few times. The V gene is TRBV7-3, the J gene TRBJ2-3; 7 nucleotides align to TRBD1. CDR1 SGHTA and CDR2 FQGTGA come from the germline V gene. After removal of 5 bases from V and 3 bases from J, the junction contained 5 bases not matched to a gene. The CDR3 is 14 residues long. Here the CDR3 reads CASSRGPLTDTQYF. CDR3 sequence (DNA): TGTGCCAGCAGCAGGGGGCCGTTAACAGATACGCAGTATTTT.